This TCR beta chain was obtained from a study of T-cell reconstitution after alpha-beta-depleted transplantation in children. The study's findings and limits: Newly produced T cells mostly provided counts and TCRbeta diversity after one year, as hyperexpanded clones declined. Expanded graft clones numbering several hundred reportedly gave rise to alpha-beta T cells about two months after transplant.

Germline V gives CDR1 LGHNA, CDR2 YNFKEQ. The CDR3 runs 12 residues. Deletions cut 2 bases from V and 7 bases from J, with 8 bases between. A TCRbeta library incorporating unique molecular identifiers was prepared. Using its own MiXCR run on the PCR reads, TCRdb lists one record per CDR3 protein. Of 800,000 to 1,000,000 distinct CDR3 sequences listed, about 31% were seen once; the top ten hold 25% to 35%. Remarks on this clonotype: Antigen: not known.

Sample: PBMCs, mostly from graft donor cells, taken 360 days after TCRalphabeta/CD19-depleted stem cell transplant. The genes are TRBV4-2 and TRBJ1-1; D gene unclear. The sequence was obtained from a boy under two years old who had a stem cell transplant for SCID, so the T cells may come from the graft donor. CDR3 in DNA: TGTGCCAGCAGCCAACGAGGACGTGAAGCTTTCTTT. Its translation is CASSQRGREAFF.